This TCR beta chain was retrieved from a study of CD8+ T cells in alopecia areata. About the research overall: Tofacitinib administration persisted for 6 to 18 months, succeeded by 6 months off drug.

The sequencing template was cDNA reverse transcribed from extracted RNA. Method: immunoSEQ multiplex PCR; TCRdb's copy keeps in-frame clones and lacks some. The top ten clones hold around 1% of a sample with around 140,000 clones, roughly 46% of them seen once. Germline CDR1 SQVTM, CDR2 ANQGSEA. The CDR3 contains 14 residues. The V gene end was trimmed by 2 bases and the J gene end by 9 bases; junction bases not matched to a gene: 9. In regard to this clone: Its antigen is currently unknown.

General study results and limits: Especially in alopecia totalis/universalis, lesional scalp showed greater clonality than normal scalp did.

Peripheral blood samples and lesional scalp punch biopsies were obtained from alopecia areata patients. The sequence came from a human donor with alopecia areata. Sequenced here: CD4+ T cells sorted from blood, sampled at week 0. This chain links TRBV29-1 with TRBJ2-1; 8 nucleotides align to TRBD2. Here the CDR3 DNA reads TGCAGCGTTGAAAAGCCGGGAGGGCCCTCTGAGCAGTTCTTC. This codes for CSVEKPGGPSEQFF.